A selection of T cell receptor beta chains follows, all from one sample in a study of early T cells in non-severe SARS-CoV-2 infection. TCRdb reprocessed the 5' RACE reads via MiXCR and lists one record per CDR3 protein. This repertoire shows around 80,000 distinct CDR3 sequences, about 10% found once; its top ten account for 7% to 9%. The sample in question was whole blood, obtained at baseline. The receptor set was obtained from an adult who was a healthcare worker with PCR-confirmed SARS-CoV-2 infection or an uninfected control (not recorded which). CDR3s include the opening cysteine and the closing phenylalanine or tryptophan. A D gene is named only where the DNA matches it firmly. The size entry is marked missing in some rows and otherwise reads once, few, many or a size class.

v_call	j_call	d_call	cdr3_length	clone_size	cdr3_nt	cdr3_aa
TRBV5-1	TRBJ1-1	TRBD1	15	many	TGCGCCAGCAGCTCAGGGGGCAGCGGGAACACTGAAGCTTTCTTT	CASSSGGSGNTEAFF
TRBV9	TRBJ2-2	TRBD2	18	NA	TGTGCCAGCAGCGTAGCTGGCGGGAGGGCCTGGAACACCGGGGAGCTGTTTTTT	CASSVAGGRAWNTGELFF
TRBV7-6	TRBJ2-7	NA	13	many	TGTGCCAGCAGCTTAGCAGGGCACTACGAGCAGTACTTC	CASSLAGHYEQYF
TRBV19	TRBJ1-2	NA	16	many	TGTGCCAGTACCCCCTTGGGTCAGGGACCCGATAGGGGCTACACCTTC	CASTPLGQGPDRGYTF
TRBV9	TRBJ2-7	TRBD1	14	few	TGTGCCAGCAGCCCATGGGGGACAGTCTACGAGCAGTACTTC	CASSPWGTVYEQYF
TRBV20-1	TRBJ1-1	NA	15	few	TGCAGTGCCACCCCCGGGTCACAGCGGAACACTGAAGCTTTCTTT	CSATPGSQRNTEAFF
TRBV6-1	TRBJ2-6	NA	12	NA	TGTGCAGAAAGGTCGATGGCCAACGTCCTGACTTTC	CAERSMANVLTF
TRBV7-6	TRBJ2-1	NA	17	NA	TGTGCCAGCAGCTGGTATAGGACAAAAAGCTCCTACAATGAGCAGTTCTTC	CASSWYRTKSSYNEQFF
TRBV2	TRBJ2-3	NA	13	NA	TGTGCCAGCAGTGAGAGACACACAGATACGCAGTATTTT	CASSERHTDTQYF
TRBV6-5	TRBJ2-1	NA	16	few	TGTGCCAGCAGTTACTCGGTGTCGAGCTCCTACAATGAGCAGTTCTTC	CASSYSVSSSYNEQFF
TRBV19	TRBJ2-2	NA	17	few	TGTGCCAGTAGTCCCGCGAGGGGGGGGCTAAACACCGGGGAGCTGTTTTTT	CASSPARGGLNTGELFF
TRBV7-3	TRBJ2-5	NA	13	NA	TGTGCCAGCAGCCGAAGCAAACAAGAGACCCAGTACTTC	CASSRSKQETQYF
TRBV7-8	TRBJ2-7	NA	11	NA	TGTGCCAGCAGCTTAGCCCTCGAGCAGTACTTC	CASSLALEQYF
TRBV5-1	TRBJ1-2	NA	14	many	TGCGCCAGCAGCTTGGAAGGGGCTAACTATGGCTACACCTTC	CASSLEGANYGYTF
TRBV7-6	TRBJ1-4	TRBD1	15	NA	TGTGCCAGCAGCTCGCCCGGGACAGGGAATGAAAAACTGTTTTTT	CASSSPGTGNEKLFF
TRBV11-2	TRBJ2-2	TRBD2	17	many	TGTGCCAGCAGCTTTTTTGGACTAGCGGAGCACACCGGGGAGCTGTTTTTT	CASSFFGLAEHTGELFF
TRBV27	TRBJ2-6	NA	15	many	TGTGCCAGCAGTACCAGGGGAGCTGGGGCCAACGTCCTGACTTTC	CASSTRGAGANVLTF
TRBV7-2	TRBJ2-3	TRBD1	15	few	TGTGCCAGCAGCTTAGACTCAGGGGGAACAGATACGCAGTATTTT	CASSLDSGGTDTQYF
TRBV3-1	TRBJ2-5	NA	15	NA	TGTGCCAGCAGCCAGAGTACATCACATCAAGAGACCCAGTACTTC	CASSQSTSHQETQYF
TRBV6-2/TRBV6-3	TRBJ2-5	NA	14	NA	TGTGCCAGCAGTGCGGTGCAAGTCCAAGAGACCCAGTACTTC	CASSAVQVQETQYF
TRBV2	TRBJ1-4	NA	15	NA	TGTGCCAGCAGTGGGGTGACAGCAACTAATGAAAAACTGTTTTTT	CASSGVTATNEKLFF
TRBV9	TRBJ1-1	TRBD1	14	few	TGTGCCAGCAGCCCCCGAGGGGACAGGGGTGAAGCTTTCTTT	CASSPRGDRGEAFF
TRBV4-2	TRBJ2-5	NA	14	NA	TGTGCCAGCAGCCAAGACGGGTATGGAGAGACCCAGTACTTC	CASSQDGYGETQYF
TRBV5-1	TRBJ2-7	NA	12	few	TGCGCCAGCAGCATGGACAATTACGAGCAGTACTTC	CASSMDNYEQYF
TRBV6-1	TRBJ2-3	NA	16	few	TGTGCCAGCAGTGAAGCGCAGGGGTTGAGCACAGATACGCAGTATTTT	CASSEAQGLSTDTQYF
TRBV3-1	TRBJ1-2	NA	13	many	TGTGCCAGCAGCCACGGAGAGAACTATGGCTACACCTTC	CASSHGENYGYTF
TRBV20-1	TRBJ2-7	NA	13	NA	TGCAGTGCTTTGACAGAGAGCACCTACGAGCAGTACTTC	CSALTESTYEQYF